The 14 T cell receptor beta chains listed next were all sequenced from one sample in a study of shared clonotypes between healthy human individuals (TCRdb year 2020). Library preparation employed the immunoSEQ multiplex PCR assay. Here the immuneACCESS table is served through TCRdb, limited to in-frame sequences with V and J called. Missing clones are a known gap in these copies; in checked studies unresolved V genes cover under half, and the rest lacks a known reason. This sample gives 2,500,000 or so clones in total; around nine tenths of them show up just once. The top ten clones comprise over 0.12% of the sample. The sample consisted of naive CD4+ T cells sorted from blood. This sample's cell subset or site label indicates: CD45RA+ positively selected. These receptors were obtained from a man between 18 and 29 years old in good health.

Of note for this clone: Other DNA sequences of this sample code for an identical CDR3. The chain uses TRBV6-6 and TRBJ2-7; maybe TRBD1 (5 bases). Looked up from germline, CDR1 is MNHNY and CDR2 is SVGAGI (reference sequence). Trimming removed 0 bases from V and 6 bases from J, with 6 bases in between. The CDR3 has 12 residues. The CDR3 DNA follows: TGTGCCAGCAGTTACTCCCAGGGCGAGCAGTACTTC. Amino acids: CASSYSQGEQYF.

This chain connects TRBV10-2 to TRBJ2-2; D gene uncertain. CDR3 length: 12 residues. Germline CDR1 is WSHSY and CDR2 is SAAADI. Trimming took off 4 bases at V and 3 bases at J, with 3 bases between the two ends. The CDR3 DNA follows: TGCGCCAGCAGTGGGCACACCGGGGAGCTGTTTTTT. As protein: CASSGHTGELFF.

The CDR3 reads CASSFGRTSGLQETQYF. The CDR3 DNA reads TGTGCCAGCAGCTTCGGCAGGACTAGCGGGCTCCAAGAGACCCAGTACTTC. V gene TRBV7-2 combines with J gene TRBJ2-5, with TRBD2 matching over 11 bases. The germline gives CDR1 SGHTA, CDR2 FQGNSA. Trimming at V came to 3 bases and at J to 1 base, leaving 7 bases not matched to a gene. The CDR3 extends over 17 amino acids. The variable domain in full, with the rest retrieved from reference TRBV7-2 and TRBJ2-5, is GAGVSQSPSNKVTEKGKDVELRCDPISGHTALYWYRQSLGQGLEFLIYFQGNSAPDKSGLPSDRFSAERTGGSVSTLTIQRTQQEDSAVYLCASSFGRTSGLQETQYFGPGTRLLVL.

This clone showed up just once. This chain links TRBV13 with TRBJ2-1; 11 bases map to TRBD2. Germline V CDR1 and CDR2: PRHDT, FYEKMQ (reference sequence). J lost 3 bases, V lost 5 bases, and 3 bases had no gene match. There are 15 residues in the CDR3. This CDR3 reads CASSPGTSGYNEQFF. CDR3 DNA: TGTGCCAGCAGCCCTGGGACTAGCGGCTACAATGAGCAGTTCTTC.

Details on this clone: Within the sample, other DNA sequences also encode this same CDR3. J is TRBJ2-3 and V is TRBV6-4, with D uncertain. The germline V and J ends were trimmed by 2 bases and 5 bases, with 5 bases remaining between them. Germline V gives CDR1 MRHNA, CDR2 SNTAGT. The CDR3 is made up of 12 amino acids. CDR3 region: CASSDEGDTQYF. The CDR3 DNA is TGTGCCAGCAGTGACGAAGGAGATACGCAGTATTTT.

CDR3 protein: CASSRTGPYNEQFF. CDR3 in DNA: TGTGCCAGCAGCCGGACAGGCCCCTACAATGAGCAGTTCTTC. This chain links TRBV2 with TRBJ2-1, with TRBD1 matching 7 bases. The V gene end was trimmed by 6 bases and the J gene end by 2 bases; junction bases not matched to a gene: 4. CDR3 length: 14 residues. The germline CDR1 and CDR2 sequences are SNHLY and FYNNEI. The entire variable domain, with the rest obtained from reference TRBV2 and TRBJ2-1, is as follows: EPEVTQTPSHQVTQMGQEVILRCVPISNHLYFYWYRQILGQKVEFLVSFYNNEISEKSEIFDDQFSVERPDGSNFTLKIRSTKLEDSAMYFCASSRTGPYNEQFFGPGTRLTVL.

This clone came up once. The chain recombines TRBV10-3 with TRBJ2-7, with 7 bases that match TRBD1. Losses at the gene ends were 6 bases for V and 2 bases for J; bases not matched to a gene: 1. CDR1 is ENHRY and CDR2 is SYGVKD in the germline V gene. The CDR3 spans 12 residues. The CDR3 protein is CAIRGQPYEQYF. The DNA of the CDR3 is TGTGCCATCAGGGGACAGCCCTACGAGCAGTACTTC.

V is TRBV19 and J is TRBJ1-3, with 9 nucleotides matching TRBD1. CDR1 LNHDA and CDR2 SQIVND come from the germline V gene (reference sequence). With V trimmed by 5 bases and J by 2 bases, 4 bases remained unmatched. This CDR3 is 15 amino acids long. CDR3 bases: TGTGCCAGTAGTCTCGGACAGGGGACTGGAAACACCATATATTTT. It codes for CASSLGQGTGNTIYF.

The chain uses TRBV19 and TRBJ2-1; 9 positions agree with TRBD1. This CDR3 has 15 residues. The germline gives CDR1 LNHDA, CDR2 SQIVND (reference sequence). V lost 3 bases to trimming and J lost 7 bases; unmatched junction nucleotides: 7. For the CDR3, the DNA is TGTGCCAGTAGTATCTCCGGGACAGGGATAAATGAGCAGTTCTTC. Translating it yields CASSISGTGINEQFF.

This sequence joins TRBV7-2 and TRBJ2-7; 8 bases map to TRBD2. Germline V gene data show CDR1 as SGHTA and CDR2 as FQGNSA. Losses at the gene ends were 1 base for V and 0 bases for J; bases not matched to a gene: 2. There are 15 residues in the CDR3. CDR3 sequence: CASSLGGRPSYEQYF. The CDR3 DNA sequence: TGTGCCAGCAGCTTAGGCGGGAGGCCCTCCTACGAGCAGTACTTC. Drawing the rest from reference TRBV7-2 and TRBJ2-7, the complete variable domain is GAGVSQSPSNKVTEKGKDVELRCDPISGHTALYWYRQSLGQGLEFLIYFQGNSAPDKSGLPSDRFSAERTGGSVSTLTIQRTQQEDSAVYLCASSLGGRPSYEQYFGPGTRLTVT.

The rearrangement uses TRBV11-3 and TRBJ1-2; 8 nucleotides line up with TRBD1. J gave up 8 bases and V 2 bases, and 16 bases lay outside the gene matches. The CDR3 is 17 residues long. Germline CDR1 and CDR2: SGHNT and YENEEA. CDR3 DNA sequence: TGTGCCAGCAGCTTATACGGACAGGGCGAGGGTAGGTGCGGCTACACCTTC. Amino acids: CASSLYGQGEGRCGYTF. Using reference TRBV11-3 and TRBJ1-2 for the parts outside the CDR3, the full variable domain is EAGVVQSPRYKIIEKKQPVAFWCNPISGHNTLYWYLQNLGQGPELLIRYENEEAVDDSQLPKDRFSAERLKGVDSTLKIQPAELGDSAVYLCASSLYGQGEGRCGYTFGSGTRLTVV.

This chain joins TRBV5-1 and TRBJ1-4; D is possibly TRBD1 (6 bases). CDR1 and CDR2 from the germline V gene are SGHRS and YFSETQ. The CDR3 is 17 amino acids. Trimming pared 0 bases from V and 7 bases from J, leaving 19 bases between. CDR3 loop: CASSLAGDIGPFEKLFF. CDR3 bases: TGCGCCAGCAGCTTGGCCGGGGACATCGGACCCTTTGAAAAACTGTTTTTT.

This clone is a singleton in its sample. V is TRBV9 and J is TRBJ1-5; the D gene is possibly TRBD1 (5 bases). V was pared by 7 bases and J by 7 bases, with 21 bases between. CDR1 SGDLS and CDR2 YYNGEE come from the germline V gene. The CDR3 is 15 amino acids. This CDR3 reads CASARGGAGVQPQHF. The CDR3 DNA is TGTGCCAGCGCCCGGGGCGGGGCCGGGGTCCAGCCCCAGCATTTT.

The V and J genes are TRBV14 and TRBJ1-6, with D perhaps TRBD1 (5 bases). V was cut by 5 bases and J by 7 bases, with 9 bases left in between. The length of the CDR3 is 13 residues. Germline loops: CDR1 SGHDN, CDR2 FVKESK. CDR3 protein: CASSWDGNSPLHF. The CDR3 DNA reads as TGTGCCAGCAGCTGGGACGGGAATTCACCCCTCCACTTT.